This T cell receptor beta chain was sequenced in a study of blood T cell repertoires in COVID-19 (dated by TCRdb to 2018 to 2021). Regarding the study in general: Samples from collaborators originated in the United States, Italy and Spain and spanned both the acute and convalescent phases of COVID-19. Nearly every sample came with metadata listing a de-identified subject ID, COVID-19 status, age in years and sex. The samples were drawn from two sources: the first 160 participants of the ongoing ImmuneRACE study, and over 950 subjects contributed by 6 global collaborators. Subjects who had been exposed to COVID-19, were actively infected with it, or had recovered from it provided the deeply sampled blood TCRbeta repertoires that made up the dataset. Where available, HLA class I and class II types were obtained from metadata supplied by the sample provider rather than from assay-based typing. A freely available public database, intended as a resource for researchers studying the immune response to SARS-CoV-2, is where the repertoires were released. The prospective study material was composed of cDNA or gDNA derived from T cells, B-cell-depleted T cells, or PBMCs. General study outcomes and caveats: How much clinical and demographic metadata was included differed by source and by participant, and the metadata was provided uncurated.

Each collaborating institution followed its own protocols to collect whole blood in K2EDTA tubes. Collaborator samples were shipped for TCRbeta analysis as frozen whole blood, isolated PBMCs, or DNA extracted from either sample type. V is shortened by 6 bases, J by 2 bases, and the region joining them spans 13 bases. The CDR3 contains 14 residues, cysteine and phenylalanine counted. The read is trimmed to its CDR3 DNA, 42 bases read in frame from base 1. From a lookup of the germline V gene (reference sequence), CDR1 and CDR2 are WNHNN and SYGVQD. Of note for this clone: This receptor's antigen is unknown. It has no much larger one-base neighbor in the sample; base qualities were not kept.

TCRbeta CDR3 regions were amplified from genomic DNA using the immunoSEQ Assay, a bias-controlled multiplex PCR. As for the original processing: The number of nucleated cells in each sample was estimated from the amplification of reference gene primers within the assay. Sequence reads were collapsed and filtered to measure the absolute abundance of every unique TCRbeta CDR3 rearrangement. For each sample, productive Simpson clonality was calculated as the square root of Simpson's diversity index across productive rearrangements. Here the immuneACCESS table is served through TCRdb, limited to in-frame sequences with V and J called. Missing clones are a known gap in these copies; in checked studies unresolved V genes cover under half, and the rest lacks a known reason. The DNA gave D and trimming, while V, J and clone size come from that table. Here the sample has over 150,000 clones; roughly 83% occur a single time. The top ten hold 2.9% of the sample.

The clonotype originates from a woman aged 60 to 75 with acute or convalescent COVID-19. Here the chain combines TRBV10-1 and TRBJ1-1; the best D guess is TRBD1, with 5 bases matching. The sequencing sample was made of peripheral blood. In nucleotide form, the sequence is TGCGCCAGCAGAACCAGGAGGGACAACACTGAAGCTTTCTTT. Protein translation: CASRTRRDNTEAFF.